Listed below are T cell receptor beta chains from one sample, sequenced in a study of a mutant IDH1 vaccine in newly diagnosed glioma. Data came from immunoSEQ multiplex PCR; TCRdb stores just in-frame clones and leaves some out. This table holds about 88,000 clones, approximately 80% found once. The material sequenced was PBMCs, taken from a glioma patient treated with radiotherapy, temozolomide or both. The receptors originated from a man aged 40-49 years with glioma. Some clones in this sample may be carry-over from other donors' samples. Both conserved end residues are part of each CDR3. D genes are given only for firm matches. A row's size may be missing; if present it is once, few, many or a size class.

TRBV6-6,NA,TRBJ2-1,NA,TGTGCCACCAACGACCCGGGACTTAACTACAATGAGCAGTTCTTC,CATNDPGLNYNEQFF
TRBV5-1,NA,TRBJ2-1,TRBD2,TGCGCCAGCAGCTTGTTTGGCGGGGGGGCGTATGAGCAGTTCTTC,CASSLFGGGAYEQFF
TRBV6-1,NA,TRBJ2-7,TRBD1,TGTGCCAGCAGTGGGGGGCCGCCGGGACAGGGTTACGAGCAGTACTTC,CASSGGPPGQGYEQYF
TRBV5-1,NA,TRBJ1-1,TRBD1,TGCGCCAGCAGCTTGGCCGGGACAGACACTGAAGCTTTCTTT,CASSLAGTDTEAFF
TRBV7-9,few,TRBJ2-3,NA,TGTGCCAGCAGCGGGGCCGTGGCAGATACGCAGTATTTT,CASSGAVADTQYF
TRBV6-6,once,TRBJ1-1,NA,TGTGCCAGCAGTGTAGGACGGCCGAACACTGAAGCTTTCTTT,CASSVGRPNTEAFF
TRBV6-6,NA,TRBJ1-5,TRBD1,TGTGCCAGCAGCCTAAGACAGGGCGGGAGTCAGCCCCAGCATTTT,CASSLRQGGSQPQHF
TRBV7-7,NA,TRBJ2-3,TRBD2,TGTGCTAGCAGCCGGGACTACACAGATACGCAGTATTTT,CASSRDYTDTQYF
TRBV27,NA,TRBJ1-2,NA,TGTGCCAGCAGTTCGCATCAAGGGGGGAACTATGGCTACACCTTC,CASSSHQGGNYGYTF
TRBV10-3,NA,TRBJ1-2,NA,TGTGCCATCAGTGAGCAGGACAGCTACTATGGCTACACCTTC,CAISEQDSYYGYTF
TRBV2,once,TRBJ2-7,TRBD2,TGTGCCAGCTCCTTAGCGGGGGGGTACGAGCAGTACTTC,CASSLAGGYEQYF
TRBV19,NA,TRBJ2-7,TRBD1,TGTGCCACAGGACAGGGGATCTACGAGCAGTACTTC,CATGQGIYEQYF
TRBV2,NA,TRBJ2-2,TRBD2,TGTGCCAGCAGGCCCCCTAGCGGAGACACCGGGGAGCTGTTTTTT,CASRPPSGDTGELFF
TRBV7-2,NA,TRBJ1-5,NA,TGTGCCAGCAGCCAAAGCTATAGCAATCAGCCCCAGCATTTT,CASSQSYSNQPQHF
TRBV4-2,few,TRBJ1-1,TRBD1,TGTGCCAGCAGCCAACCACAGGGGCGGAACACTGAAGCTTTCTTT,CASSQPQGRNTEAFF
TRBV9,NA,TRBJ1-6,NA,TGTGCCTCGGCAGGAGGGGGGCGAGGGAATTCACCCCTCCACTTT,CASAGGGRGNSPLHF
TRBV7-2,NA,TRBJ2-6,NA,TGTGCCAGCAGCGCAGCGGGACAGTACTCTGGGGCCAACGTCCTGACTTTC,CASSAAGQYSGANVLTF
TRBV18,NA,TRBJ1-5,NA,TGTGCCAGCTCACATGGGCCGGATCAGCCCCAGCATTTT,CASSHGPDQPQHF
TRBV18,NA,TRBJ2-1,TRBD2,TGTGCCAGCTCACCACCCACTAGCGGGGGAGACAATGAGCAGTTCTTC,CASSPPTSGGDNEQFF
TRBV10-3,few,TRBJ2-1,NA,TGTGCCATCAACGCAGGCCAGTTTGGAAATGAGCAGTTCTTC,CAINAGQFGNEQFF
TRBV7-9,NA,TRBJ2-5,NA,TGTGCCAGCAGCGTCAGGACTCTCCTTCAAGAGACCCAGTACTTC,CASSVRTLLQETQYF
TRBV15,NA,TRBJ1-6,TRBD1,TGTGCCACCAGCGGTAAGACAGGGGGCCAATCACCCCTCCACTTT,CATSGKTGGQSPLHF
TRBV5-1,NA,TRBJ1-1,NA,TGCGCCAGCAGCTTGGAAGTGAACACTGAAGCTTTCTTT,CASSLEVNTEAFF
TRBV10-3,NA,TRBJ1-4,NA,TGTGCCATCAGTGAAAGTACAGGGTTCGAAAAACTGTTTTTT,CAISESTGFEKLFF
TRBV7-9,NA,TRBJ2-1,TRBD2,TGTGCCAGCAGCCAACTAGCGGGGGGGCTCAATGAGCAGTTCTTC,CASSQLAGGLNEQFF
TRBV7-6,NA,TRBJ2-5,NA,TGTGCCAGCAGCTTAGGCGGTGGGTCCCAAGAGACCCAGTACTTC,CASSLGGGSQETQYF
TRBV5-4,NA,TRBJ2-5,NA,TGTGCCAGCAGCTTGAAGGCTGGCGAGACCCAGTACTTC,CASSLKAGETQYF
TRBV18,NA,TRBJ1-1,TRBD1,TGTGCCAGCTCACCGGGACAGGGGTACACTGAAGCTTTCTTT,CASSPGQGYTEAFF
TRBV5-4,NA,TRBJ1-2,TRBD1,TGTGCCAGCAGCTTCGACAGGGGATATGGCTACACCTTC,CASSFDRGYGYTF
TRBV29-1,few,TRBJ1-1,NA,TGCAGCGTTGGGCCGGTGAACACTGAAGCTTTCTTT,CSVGPVNTEAFF
TRBV9,NA,TRBJ2-1,TRBD1,TGTGCCAGCAGCGCCGGGACAGGTTACAATGAGCAGTTCTTC,CASSAGTGYNEQFF
TRBV30,NA,TRBJ1-1,NA,TGTGCCTGGATAGGGCGGCGGGCCCTAGAAGCTTTCTTT,CAWIGRRALEAFF
TRBV21-1,NA,TRBJ1-1,NA,TGTGCCAGCAGCCCCTACGGGGTGAACACTGAAGCTTTCTTT,CASSPYGVNTEAFF
TRBV12-5,few,TRBJ1-1,NA,TGTGCTAGTGGTAGGGGGACTGAAGCTTTCTTT,CASGRGTEAFF
TRBV11-2,once,TRBJ2-5,NA,TGTGCCAGCAGCTTAGCAGGTAGCGCGGAGACCCAGTACTTC,CASSLAGSAETQYF
TRBV5-1,NA,TRBJ1-6,TRBD1,TGCGCCAGCAGCGCCGGGGACAGGGGAACCTCACCCCTCCACTTT,CASSAGDRGTSPLHF
TRBV29-1,NA,TRBJ2-7,NA,TGCAGCGTCCGGGGTCCCGAAAGCTACGAGCAGTACTTC,CSVRGPESYEQYF
TRBV5-1,NA,TRBJ1-6,TRBD1,TGCGCCAGCAGCTTGGTTGAGGGGGCCAGATCACCCCTCCACTTT,CASSLVEGARSPLHF
TRBV14,NA,TRBJ2-7,TRBD2,TGTGCCAGCAGCCCGATAGCGGGGGGCTACGAGCAGTACTTC,CASSPIAGGYEQYF
TRBV21-1,NA,TRBJ1-2,NA,TGTGCCAGCAAACCTATGGGGCGTCCGACGGGTCTGTATGGCTACACCTTC,CASKPMGRPTGLYGYTF
TRBV7-9,NA,TRBJ2-1,TRBD2,TGTGCCAGCAGCCCGGGACTAGCGGGGGGGCCTGGGAATGAGCAGTTCTTC,CASSPGLAGGPGNEQFF
TRBV6-5,once,TRBJ2-7,NA,TGTGCCAGCAGTCCGGGGGCAGGGAGCTCCTACGAGCAGTACTTC,CASSPGAGSSYEQYF
TRBV19,once,TRBJ1-2,TRBD1,TGTGCCAGTAGTATCGTAACAGGGGGCTATGGCTACACCTTC,CASSIVTGGYGYTF
TRBV2,NA,TRBJ1-2,NA,TGTGCCAGCAGTGAAGCTCCCCAGGAGGCTAACTATGGCTACACCTTC,CASSEAPQEANYGYTF
TRBV7-8,NA,TRBJ1-6,NA,TGTGCCAGCAGATGGGACACCTTGAATTCACCCCTCCACTTT,CASRWDTLNSPLHF
TRBV2,NA,TRBJ2-2,NA,TGTGCCAGCAGTGTAGTAGGGGAGCTGTTTTTT,CASSVVGELFF
TRBV11-2,NA,TRBJ2-3,NA,TGTGCCAGCAGCGGGATGGGTGACACAGATACGCAGTATTTT,CASSGMGDTDTQYF
TRBV7-2,NA,TRBJ1-1,TRBD1,TGTACCAGCAGCTCCAGGGGGAAGGCTGAAGCTTTCTTT,CTSSSRGKAEAFF
TRBV29-1,NA,TRBJ2-7,NA,TGCAGCGTAGTCGGAGGTCAGCTGCCCCCCTCCGAGCAGTACTTC,CSVVGGQLPPSEQYF
TRBV5-1,NA,TRBJ2-7,TRBD1,TGCGCCAGCAGGGATGGGACAGGGTATCTGTACGAGCAGTACTTC,CASRDGTGYLYEQYF
TRBV9,NA,TRBJ2-1,TRBD2,TGTGCCAGCAGCGTAGCTATAGCGGGGCCCTACAATGAGCAGTTCTTC,CASSVAIAGPYNEQFF
TRBV7-6,NA,TRBJ1-5,NA,TGTGCCAGCAGTGAGAAGTGCGGGGAGGGCAATAGCAATCAGCCCCAGCATTTT,CASSEKCGEGNSNQPQHF
TRBV6-1,NA,TRBJ1-5,TRBD1,TGTGCCAGCAGGGCTGCGACAGGGGGCAGTCAGCCCCAGCATTTT,CASRAATGGSQPQHF
TRBV7-9,NA,TRBJ2-7,NA,TGTGCCAGCAGCTTACAGGGAGGAAAATCCTACGAGCAGTACTTC,CASSLQGGKSYEQYF
TRBV7-9,NA,TRBJ2-3,NA,TGTGCCAGCAGCTTATACCCAGGCGATACGCAGTATTTT,CASSLYPGDTQYF